This T cell receptor beta chain appears in the sequencing data of a study of T cell responses to AZD1222 COVID-19 vaccine. In the study overall: Researchers grouped second doses given at about 4 or about 12 weeks into one pool.

The protocol was immunoSEQ multiplex PCR, while the TCRdb copy is restricted to in-frame clones and leaves out a portion. The sample lists some 87,000 clones, 80% to 90% seen once, with approximately 30% in the top ten. From germline, CDR1 is SGDLS and CDR2 YYNGEE. CDR3 length: 15 residues. The germline V and J ends were trimmed by 4 bases and 8 bases, with 18 bases remaining between them. The rearrangement joins TRBV9 to TRBJ1-4, with D perhaps TRBD1 (5 bases). This clonotype was obtained from an adult in good health. The sample in question was peripheral blood, obtained on day 0 of AZD1222 vaccination. CDR3 sequence (DNA): TGTGCCAGCAGCCCCCGCGGGGGGAACGACGAAAAACTGTTTTTT. Its protein is CASSPRGGNDEKLFF.